These 27 T cell receptor beta chains came from one sample sequenced in a study of blood T cell repertoires in COVID-19. Clones were read by immunoSEQ multiplex PCR, and TCRdb kept only the in-frame ones, dropping some. The sample includes around 190,000 clones, roughly nine tenths of them seen just once. Sequences were obtained from peripheral blood. The origin of the receptors is a man between 18 and 29 years old who had recovered from COVID-19.

The chain joins TRBV28 to TRBJ1-1; no clear D gene. This CDR3 is 12 amino acids long. V gave up 0 bases and J gave up 7 bases, with 6 bases separating them. Germline values: CDR1 MDHEN, CDR2 SYDVKM. The CDR3 loop is CASSLWSGEAFF. The CDR3 DNA sequence: TGTGCCAGCAGTTTATGGTCAGGTGAAGCTTTCTTT.

The chain recombines TRBV7-6 with TRBJ2-3; 12 bases are a match to TRBD2. Germline values: CDR1 SGHVS, CDR2 FNYEAQ. This CDR3 is 16 amino acids long. With 3 bases clipped from V and 4 bases from J, the junction kept 5 bases outside the gene matches. The CDR3 spells CASSLLAGGSADTQYF. CDR3 bases: TGTGCCAGCAGCTTGCTAGCGGGAGGGTCCGCAGATACGCAGTATTTT.

V and J are TRBV13 and TRBJ2-5; D gene unclear. This CDR3 contains 12 residues. The V end was cut by 2 bases, the J end by 5 bases, with 6 bases between. The germline CDR1 and CDR2 sequences are PRHDT and FYEKMQ (reference sequence). CDR3 amino acids: CASSLSRETQYF. In DNA, the CDR3 is TGTGCCAGCAGCTTAAGCCGGGAGACCCAGTACTTC.

The table lists this clone with a few counts. Here the CDR3 reads CASSPIGGAGTDTQYF. The DNA of the CDR3 is TGTGCCAGCAGCCCGATAGGGGGCGCGGGCACAGATACGCAGTATTTT. The chain uses TRBV6-2 or TRBV6-3 and TRBJ2-3; 7 nucleotides agree with TRBD1. The CDR3 runs 16 residues. The junction had 10 bases not matched to a gene; V was cut back by 6 bases and J by 1 base. Looked up from germline, CDR1 is MNHEY and CDR2 is SVGEGT.

The CDR3 loop reads CASAQTRYYEQYF. CDR3 bases: TGTGCCAGCGCTCAGACTAGGTACTACGAGCAGTACTTC. The chain joins TRBV27 to TRBJ2-7, with D perhaps TRBD2 (6 bases). The ends were cut back, 8 bases at V and 3 bases at J, with 14 bases in the middle. The CDR3 is made up of 13 amino acids. Germline lookup yields CDR1 MNHEY and CDR2 SMNVEV (reference sequence).

CDR3 nucleotide sequence: TGTGCCAGCAGCGGGGAGGCGGCTAATGAAAAACTGTTTTTT. This gives the protein CASSGEAANEKLFF. This chain links TRBV9 with TRBJ1-4, with D hard to call. V was pared by 3 bases and J by 3 bases, with 9 bases between. The CDR3 is made up of 14 amino acids. Germline V lookup: CDR1 SGDLS, CDR2 YYNGEE.

This clone was seen just once. The V and J genes are TRBV12-5 and TRBJ2-1; 7 bases match TRBD2. The J segment lost 0 bases and the V segment lost 7 bases, leaving 9 bases of the junction unmatched. Per the germline V gene, CDR1 is LGHNT and CDR2 is FRNRAP. This CDR3 is built from 16 residues. The CDR3 here is CASAPRSGTSYNEQFF. CDR3 nucleotides: TGTGCTAGTGCGCCGAGGAGCGGGACCTCCTACAATGAGCAGTTCTTC.

This chain's CDR3 is CASSYPRTGVWYEQYF. DNA of the CDR3: TGTGCCAGCAGTTACCCTAGGACAGGGGTTTGGTACGAGCAGTACTTC. The chain carries TRBV6-2 or TRBV6-3 and TRBJ2-7, with 9 bases that match TRBD1. The CDR3 totals 16 residues. V gave up 2 bases and J gave up 4 bases; unmatched junction bases: 9. CDR1 MNHEY and CDR2 SVGEGT come from the germline V gene.

This sequence joins TRBV18 and TRBJ1-1, with D possibly TRBD1 on 5 matching bases. This CDR3 has 14 residues. The V end was cut by 6 bases, the J end by 1 base, with 12 bases between. Germline values: CDR1 KGHSH, CDR2 LQKENI. The CDR3 bases are TGTGCCAGCTCCCTGCAAACAGGGAACACTGAAGCTTTCTTT. Translated, it gives CASSLQTGNTEAFF.

The V call is TRBV6-1, the J call TRBJ2-7, with D maybe TRBD2 (7 bases). The CDR3 is 15 residues long. Germline-derived CDR1 and CDR2 are MNHNS and SASEGT. Trimming took 1 base from V and 2 from J, leaving 12 bases between them. Here the CDR3 DNA reads TGTGCCAGCAGTGAAGATTCGGGGGGCCCCTACGAGCAGTACTTC. Protein: CASSEDSGGPYEQYF.

This chain links TRBV7-3 with TRBJ2-1; 7 bases align to TRBD2. The V and J ends lost 0 bases and 10 bases, in that order; junction bases with no gene match: 0. The germline gives CDR1 SGHTA, CDR2 FQGTGA. CDR3 length equals 12 residues. CDR3 coding DNA: TGTGCCAGCAGCTTAACGCGGGGGGAGCAGTTCTTC. Translation: CASSLTRGEQFF.

The chain uses TRBV7-2 and TRBJ2-5; 11 bases map to TRBD2. With V trimmed by 0 bases and J by 4 bases, 1 base remained unmatched. This CDR3 comprises 15 residues. The germline gives CDR1 SGHTA, CDR2 FQGNSA. Here the CDR3 DNA reads TGTGCCAGCAGCTTAGCACTAGCGGGAGTAGAGACCCAGTACTTC. It codes for CASSLALAGVETQYF.

The rearrangement joins TRBV10-3 to TRBJ1-1, with D tentatively TRBD1 (5 bases). Germline-derived CDR1 and CDR2 are ENHRY and SYGVKD. The CDR3 is 16 residues long. Trimming took 2 bases from V and 6 from J, leaving 19 bases between them. The CDR3 loop reads CAISEPDDQAGPEAFF. As DNA, the CDR3 is TGTGCCATCAGTGAGCCCGACGACCAGGCAGGGCCTGAAGCTTTCTTT.

Here the CDR3 reads CASSQLKMRGYTF. DNA of the CDR3: TGTGCCAGCAGCCAACTGAAGATGCGCGGCTACACCTTC. This chain connects TRBV3-1 (or the pseudogene TRBV3-2) to TRBJ1-2; D not resolved. Germline-derived CDR1 and CDR2 are LGHDT and YNNKEL (reference sequence). CDR3 length equals 13 residues. The V and J ends lost 2 bases and 8 bases respectively, with 12 bases between them.

This clone was picked up one time. The DNA for the CDR3 is TGTGCCAGCAGCTTACAGGAAACCTACGAGCAGTACTTC. It specifies CASSLQETYEQYF. The chain uses TRBV7-6 and TRBJ2-7; D is ambiguous. There are 13 residues in the CDR3. The germline V and J ends were trimmed by 2 bases and 2 bases, with 7 bases remaining between them. From germline, CDR1 is SGHVS and CDR2 FNYEAQ.

The V call is TRBV4-3, the J call TRBJ1-6; perhaps TRBD1 as D (6 bases). V lost 1 base and J lost 5, with 12 bases in between. Per germline, CDR1 LGHNA and CDR2 YSLEER. The CDR3 loop spans 16 amino acids. For the CDR3, the DNA is TGCGCCAGCAGCCAAGCGGGCACAGGGAATAATTCACCCCTCCACTTT. Translating it yields CASSQAGTGNNSPLHF.

This clone was recorded once. This rearrangement joins TRBV5-6 to TRBJ2-3; 8 positions agree with TRBD1. Germline V gives CDR1 SGHDT, CDR2 YYEEEE. CDR3 length equals 16 residues. The V and J ends lost 5 bases and 1 base, in that order; junction bases with no gene match: 9. The CDR3 is CASSPTPTGGTDTQYF. The CDR3 nucleotides are TGTGCCAGCAGTCCCACCCCGACAGGGGGCACAGATACGCAGTATTTT.

The chain couples TRBV7-2 to TRBJ1-5; 9 positions match TRBD1. CDR3 length equals 15 residues. V trimming: 6 bases; J trimming: 6 bases; junction bases outside the gene matches: 9. Germline V gene data show CDR1 as SGHTA and CDR2 as FQGNSA. CDR3 amino acids: CASSRTGGAGQPQHF. The DNA for the CDR3 is TGTGCCAGCAGTCGCACAGGGGGCGCGGGTCAGCCCCAGCATTTT.

The CDR3 sequence is CASSLGPVFTEAFF. The CDR3 bases are TGTGCCAGCAGCCTTGGCCCCGTTTTCACTGAAGCTTTCTTT. The chain employs TRBV5-6 and TRBJ1-1; D is uncertain. Per germline, CDR1 SGHDT and CDR2 YYEEEE. CDR3 length: 14 amino acids. With 4 bases removed from V and 4 bases from J, the gap between germline ends came to 14 bases.

This chain links TRBV28 with TRBJ1-1; tentative D call: TRBD1 (6 bases). The CDR3 length is 12 residues. V lost 10 bases and J lost 1, with 10 bases in between. Germline loops: CDR1 MDHEN, CDR2 SYDVKM. CDR3 sequence: CATTTGNTEAFF. The CDR3 DNA follows: TGTGCCACGACGACAGGGAACACTGAAGCTTTCTTT.

This chain uses TRBV5-1 with TRBJ2-3; TRBD2 agrees at 8 bases. Germline V gene data show CDR1 as SGHRS and CDR2 as YFSETQ. V lost 5 bases and J lost 2; bases outside the gene matches: 4. The CDR3 is made up of 14 amino acids. The CDR3 DNA is TGCGCCAGCAGTTTCGGGGGGGACACAGATACGCAGTATTTT. This gives the protein CASSFGGDTDTQYF. Together with reference TRBV5-1 and TRBJ2-3, the CDR3 gives the full variable domain: KAGVTQTPRYLIKTRGQQVTLSCSPISGHRSVSWYQQTPGQGLQFLFEYFSETQRNKGNFPGRFSGRQFSNSRSEMNVSTLELGDSALYLCASSFGGDTDTQYFGPGTRLTVL.

Ten or more counts support this clone. The rearrangement links TRBV5-6 to TRBJ1-1; D unresolved. Germline CDR1 and CDR2: SGHDT and YYEEEE. This CDR3 has 13 residues. Between the trimmed V and J ends, which lost 3 bases and 1 base, there was a span of 7 bases. The CDR3 nucleotides are TGTGCCAGCAGCTGGCACCCGAACACTGAAGCTTTCTTT. The encoded protein is CASSWHPNTEAFF. Full variable domain (outside the CDR3, taken from reference TRBV5-6 and TRBJ1-1): DAGVTQSPTHLIKTRGQQVTLRCSPKSGHDTVSWYQQALGQGPQFIFQYYEEEERQRGNFPDRFSGHQFPNYSSELNVNALLLGDSALYLCASSWHPNTEAFFGQGTRLTVV.

The V and J genes are TRBV19 and TRBJ1-2, with D possibly being TRBD1 (5 bases). CDR3 length: 14 residues. Germline V gives CDR1 LNHDA, CDR2 SQIVND (reference sequence). The V and J ends lost 4 bases and 2 bases respectively, with 11 bases between them. The CDR3 DNA reads as TGTGCCAGTAGTAAATATGACAGCAACTATGGCTACACCTTC. Encoded protein: CASSKYDSNYGYTF.

V is TRBV11-2 and J is TRBJ2-5, with a tentative D call TRBD1 (6 bases). Germline values: CDR1 SGHAT, CDR2 FQNNGV. CDR3 size: 15 residues. Trimming left V 4 bases short and J 7 bases short, with 19 bases between. The CDR3 sequence: CASSSIWAGDGTQYF. CDR3 DNA sequence: TGTGCCAGCAGCTCGATTTGGGCAGGGGATGGGACCCAGTACTTC.

The chain uses TRBV27 and TRBJ1-5; D call uncertain. CDR3 length equals 14 residues. Germline V CDR1 and CDR2: MNHEY, SMNVEV (reference sequence). The V end lost 8 bases, the J end lost 2 bases, and 13 bases lay between the germline ends. The CDR3 region has the DNA TGTGCCAGCGGCCTGCCCCGGGGCAATCAGCCCCAGCATTTT. It specifies CASGLPRGNQPQHF.

The CDR3 here is CASSWADRGPGNTIYF. The DNA of the CDR3 is TGTGCCAGCAGCTGGGCGGACAGGGGGCCTGGAAACACCATATATTTT. This chain links TRBV5-4 with TRBJ1-3, with 11 bases identical to TRBD1. The length of the CDR3 is 16 residues. V lost 3 bases, J lost 2 bases, and 4 bases stayed unmatched. Germline lookup yields CDR1 SGHNT and CDR2 YYREEE (reference sequence).

This clone showed up just once. The chain couples TRBV5-1 to TRBJ2-1; D is undetermined. Germline values: CDR1 SGHRS, CDR2 YFSETQ. This CDR3 spans 12 amino acids. Trimming took off 4 bases at V and 8 bases at J, with 10 bases between the two ends. As DNA, the CDR3 is TGCGCCAGCAGCCCCCTAATGGATGAGCAGTTCTTC. Its translation: CASSPLMDEQFF.